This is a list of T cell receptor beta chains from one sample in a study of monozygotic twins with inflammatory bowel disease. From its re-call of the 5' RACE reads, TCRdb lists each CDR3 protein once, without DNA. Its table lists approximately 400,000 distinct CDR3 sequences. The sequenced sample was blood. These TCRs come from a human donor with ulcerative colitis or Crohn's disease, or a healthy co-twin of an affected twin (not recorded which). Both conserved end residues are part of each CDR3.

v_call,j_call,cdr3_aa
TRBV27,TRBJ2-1,CASSLDRVWNEQFF
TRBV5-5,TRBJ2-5,CASSSDRRTETQYF
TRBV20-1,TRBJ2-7,CSASGLAGANEQYF
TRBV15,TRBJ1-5,CATSRGAGGGNQPQHF
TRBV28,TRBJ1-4,CASSGSWWQGKLFF
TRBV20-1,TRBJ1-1,CSARVQGAVMNTEAFF
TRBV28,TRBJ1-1,CASSLYRTDEAFF
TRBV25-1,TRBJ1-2,CASSDWRDRGGDGYTF
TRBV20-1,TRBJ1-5,CSARGPGPPKNQPQHF
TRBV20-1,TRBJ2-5,CSAWTLETQYF
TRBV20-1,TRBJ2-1,CSAVKELIYNEQFF
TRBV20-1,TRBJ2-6,CSLRRSSGANVLTF
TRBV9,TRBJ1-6,CASSQYDSSYNSPLHF
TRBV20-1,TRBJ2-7,CSASLASGGGHEQYF
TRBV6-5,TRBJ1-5,CASRIHRDQPQHF
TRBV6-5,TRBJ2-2,CASSYSSIAGNTGELFF
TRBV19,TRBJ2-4,CATSQGAKNIQYF
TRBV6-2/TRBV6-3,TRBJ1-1,CATGGQGFTMNTEAFF
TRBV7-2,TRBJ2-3,CASSPPSGRAVDTQYF
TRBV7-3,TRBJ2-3,CASSLTSASTDTQYF
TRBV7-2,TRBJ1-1,CASSWAAFDGSTEAFF
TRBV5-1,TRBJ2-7,CASSLDSGPEQYF
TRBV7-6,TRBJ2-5,CASTKLAGSGETQYF
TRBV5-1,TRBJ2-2,CASSTAGGVNTGELFF
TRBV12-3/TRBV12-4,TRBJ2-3,CASSFRSVVGTPPNTQYF
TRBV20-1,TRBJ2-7,CSAMGLAVSYEQYF
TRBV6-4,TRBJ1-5,CASSSEGGGQPQHF
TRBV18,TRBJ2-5,CASSLKRDSSAGETQYF
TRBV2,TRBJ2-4,CASSEEVNIQYF
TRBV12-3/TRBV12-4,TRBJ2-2,CASSFGRTTGELFF
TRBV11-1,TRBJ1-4,CASSPRPDRGATNEKLFF
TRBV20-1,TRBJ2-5,CSAFGTSGIFQETQYF
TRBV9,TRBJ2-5,CASSVEWGKEETQYF
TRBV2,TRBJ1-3,CASSGTAGNTIYF
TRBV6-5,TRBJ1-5,CASSYPDRVRSNQPQHF
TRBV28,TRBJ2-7,CASSPRDTGFYEQYF